This TCR beta chain came from a study of metastatic and nonmetastatic thyroid tumors. Thyroid surgery had not been preceded by any treatment in any patient. Germline V gene data show CDR1 as SGHTA and CDR2 as FQGTGA. The CDR3 covers 16 residues. Unmatched junction bases numbered 10, after V lost 6 bases and J lost 5 bases. TCRdb reassembled clones from the PCR reads with MiXCR. The table includes roughly 20,000 clones, approximately 30% detected once. Sequencing used tumor tissue. The clonotype originates from a male donor with papillary thyroid cancer or a benign thyroid nodule (not recorded which). Some clones in this sample may be carry-over from other donors' samples. The J gene is TRBJ2-7, the V gene TRBV7-3; 13 bases align to TRBD2. The CDR3 loop reads CASRLLGLAGSDEQYF. The CDR3 region has the DNA TGTGCCAGCAGGTTGTTGGGACTAGCGGGATCTGACGAGCAGTACTTC.